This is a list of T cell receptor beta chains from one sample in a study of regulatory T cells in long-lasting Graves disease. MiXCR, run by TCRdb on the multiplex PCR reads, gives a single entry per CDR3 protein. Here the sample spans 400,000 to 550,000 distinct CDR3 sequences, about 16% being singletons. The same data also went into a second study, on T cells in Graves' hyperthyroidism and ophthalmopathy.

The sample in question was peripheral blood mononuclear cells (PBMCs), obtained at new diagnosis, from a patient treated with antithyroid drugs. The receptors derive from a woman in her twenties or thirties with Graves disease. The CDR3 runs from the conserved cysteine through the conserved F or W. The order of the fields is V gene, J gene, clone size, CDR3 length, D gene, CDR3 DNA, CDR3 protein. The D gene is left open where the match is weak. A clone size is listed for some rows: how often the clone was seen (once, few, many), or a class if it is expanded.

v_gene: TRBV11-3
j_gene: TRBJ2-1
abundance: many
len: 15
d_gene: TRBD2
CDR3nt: TGTGCCAGCAGCTCAGATAGCGGGTGGTACAATGAGCAGTTCTTC
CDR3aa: CASSSDSGWYNEQFF

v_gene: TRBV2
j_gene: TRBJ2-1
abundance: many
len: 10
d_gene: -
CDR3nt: TGTGCCAGCCGATCCTTTGAGCAGTTCTTC
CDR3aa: CASRSFEQFF

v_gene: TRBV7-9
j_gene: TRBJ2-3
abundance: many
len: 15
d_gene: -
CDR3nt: TGTGCCAGCAGCTTATTCAGCGAATTACCAGATACGCAGTATTTT
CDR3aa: CASSLFSELPDTQYF

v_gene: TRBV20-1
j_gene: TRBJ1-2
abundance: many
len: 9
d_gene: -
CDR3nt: TGCAGTGCTAGCTATGGCTACACCTTC
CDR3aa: CSASYGYTF

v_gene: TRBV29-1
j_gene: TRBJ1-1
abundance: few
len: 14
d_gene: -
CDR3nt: TGCAGCGTTGGGAGGGTGGTGGGGAACACTGAAGCTTTCTTT
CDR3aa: CSVGRVVGNTEAFF

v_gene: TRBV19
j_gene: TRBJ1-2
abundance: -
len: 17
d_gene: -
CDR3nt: TGTGCCAGTAGTATAAGTTGGCAGTCCAGCTCTAACTATGGCTACACCTTC
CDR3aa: CASSISWQSSSNYGYTF

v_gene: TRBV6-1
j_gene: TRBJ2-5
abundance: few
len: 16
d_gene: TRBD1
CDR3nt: TGTGCCAGCAGCCAGCACCGGGACAGGGGATCAGAGACCCAGTACTTC
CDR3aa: CASSQHRDRGSETQYF

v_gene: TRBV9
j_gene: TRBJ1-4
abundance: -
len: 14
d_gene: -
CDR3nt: TGTGCCAGCAGCGTAGGGGGGGTCCCCGAAAAACTGTTTTTT
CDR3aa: CASSVGGVPEKLFF

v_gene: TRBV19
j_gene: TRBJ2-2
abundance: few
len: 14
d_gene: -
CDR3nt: TGTGCCACTAGGGGGACCTCGAGCACCGGGGAGCTGTTTTTT
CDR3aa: CATRGTSSTGELFF

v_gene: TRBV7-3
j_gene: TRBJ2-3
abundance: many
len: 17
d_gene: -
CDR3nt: TGTGCCAGCAGCTTAACGGTGGGGTCAGTGTATACAGATACGCAGTATTTT
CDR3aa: CASSLTVGSVYTDTQYF

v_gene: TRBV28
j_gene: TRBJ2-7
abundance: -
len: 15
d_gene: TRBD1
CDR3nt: TGTGCCAGCAGTTACGGGACAGGGCTTATCTACGAGCAGTACTTC
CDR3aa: CASSYGTGLIYEQYF

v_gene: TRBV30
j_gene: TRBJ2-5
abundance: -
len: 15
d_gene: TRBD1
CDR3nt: TGTGCCTGGAGTGTACCCGGGACAGGGGGGGAGACCCAGTACTTC
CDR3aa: CAWSVPGTGGETQYF

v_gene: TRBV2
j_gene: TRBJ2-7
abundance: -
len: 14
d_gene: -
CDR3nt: TGTGCCAGCAGTGAATCTAGACGGGAGAATAAGCAGTACTTC
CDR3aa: CASSESRRENKQYF

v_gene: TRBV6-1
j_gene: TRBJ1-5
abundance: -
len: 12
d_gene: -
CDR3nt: TGTGCCAGCAGACGGGACACACAGCCCCAGCATTTT
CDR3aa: CASRRDTQPQHF

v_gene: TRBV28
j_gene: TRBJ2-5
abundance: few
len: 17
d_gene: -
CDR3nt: TGTGCCAGCAGTTTACCCCAGGCTGTAAGGGGGCAAGAGACCCAGTACTTC
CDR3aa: CASSLPQAVRGQETQYF

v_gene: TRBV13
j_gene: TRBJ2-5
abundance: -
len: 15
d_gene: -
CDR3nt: TGTGCCAGCAGCCGAAGGCTAGCGTTCCCGGAGATCCAGTACTTC
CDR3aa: CASSRRLAFPEIQYF

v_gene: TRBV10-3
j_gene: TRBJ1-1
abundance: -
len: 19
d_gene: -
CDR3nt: TGTGCCGTCAGCCGGGGCTGGGTAGGGACTCGGGAGCTGAACACTGAAGCTTTCTTT
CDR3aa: CAVSRGWVGTRELNTEAFF

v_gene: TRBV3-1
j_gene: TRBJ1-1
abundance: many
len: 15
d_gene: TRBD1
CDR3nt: TGTGCCAGCAGCCAAAGACAGGGGGTGAACACTGAAGCTTTCTTT
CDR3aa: CASSQRQGVNTEAFF

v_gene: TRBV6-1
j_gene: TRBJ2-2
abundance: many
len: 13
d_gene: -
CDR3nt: TGTGCCAGCAGGAACATGTTAGCCGGGGAGCTGTTTTTT
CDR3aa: CASRNMLAGELFF

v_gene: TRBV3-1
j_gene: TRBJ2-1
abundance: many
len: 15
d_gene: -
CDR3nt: TGTGCCAGCAGCCAAGTGACTAGCTCCTACAATGAGCAGTTCTTC
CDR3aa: CASSQVTSSYNEQFF

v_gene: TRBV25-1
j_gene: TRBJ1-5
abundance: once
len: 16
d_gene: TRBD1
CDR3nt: TGTGCCAGCAGTGATAGGGACAGCCATAGCAATCAGCCCCAGCATTTT
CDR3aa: CASSDRDSHSNQPQHF

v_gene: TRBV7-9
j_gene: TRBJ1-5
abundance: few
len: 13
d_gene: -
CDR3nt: TGTGCCAGCAGCTTAGAGTTGGAGCAGCCCCAGCATTTT
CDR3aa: CASSLELEQPQHF

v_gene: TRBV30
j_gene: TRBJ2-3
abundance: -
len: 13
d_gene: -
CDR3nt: TGTGCCACGGAACAGCGAGCTGAGGATACGCAGTATTTT
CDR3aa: CATEQRAEDTQYF

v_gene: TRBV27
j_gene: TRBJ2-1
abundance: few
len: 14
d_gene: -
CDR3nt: TGTGCCAGCAGTTTATCGGGGGGAACCAATGAGCAGTTCTTC
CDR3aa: CASSLSGGTNEQFF

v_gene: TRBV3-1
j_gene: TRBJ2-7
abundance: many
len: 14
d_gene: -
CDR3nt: TGTGCCAGCAGCCAAGGTCCCCGGGGAGGCGAGCAGTACTTC
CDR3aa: CASSQGPRGGEQYF

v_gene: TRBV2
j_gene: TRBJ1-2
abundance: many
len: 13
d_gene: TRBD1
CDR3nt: TGTGCCAGATCAGCCGACAGGGACTATGGCTACACCTTC
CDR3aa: CARSADRDYGYTF

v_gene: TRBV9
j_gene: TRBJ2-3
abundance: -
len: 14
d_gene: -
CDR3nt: TGTGCCAGCAGCGTCGGTCCGGTTTCCGATACGCAGTATTTT
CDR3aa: CASSVGPVSDTQYF

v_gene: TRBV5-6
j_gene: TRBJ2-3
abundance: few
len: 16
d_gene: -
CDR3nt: TGTGCCAGCAGCCGGGGGCAAGCTTTCCTCACAGATACGCAGTATTTT
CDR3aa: CASSRGQAFLTDTQYF

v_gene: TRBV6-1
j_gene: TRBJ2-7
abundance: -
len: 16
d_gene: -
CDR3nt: TGTGCCAGCAGCAGGGACGCGGGACTTCAGCTCTACGAGCAGTACTTC
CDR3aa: CASSRDAGLQLYEQYF

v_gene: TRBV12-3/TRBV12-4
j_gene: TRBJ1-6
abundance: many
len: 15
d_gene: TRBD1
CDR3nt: TGTGCCAGCAGTTTAATGACAGGGGGCAGTTCACCCCTCCACTTT
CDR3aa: CASSLMTGGSSPLHF

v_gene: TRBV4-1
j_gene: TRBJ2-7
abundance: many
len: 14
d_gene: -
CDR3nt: TGCGCCAGCACCCCTAAACGGGGAGCCTACGAGCAGTACTTC
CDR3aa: CASTPKRGAYEQYF

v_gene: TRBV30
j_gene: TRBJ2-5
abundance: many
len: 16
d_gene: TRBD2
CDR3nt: TGTGCCTGGAGTGCACTATCGGGCGGGAGAGTATGGGCCCAGTACTTC
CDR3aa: CAWSALSGGRVWAQYF

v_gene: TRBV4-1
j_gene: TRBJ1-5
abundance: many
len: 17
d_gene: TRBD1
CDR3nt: TGCGCCAGCAGCCGAGGACAGGTGATGTATAGCAATCAGCCCCAGCATTTT
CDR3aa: CASSRGQVMYSNQPQHF

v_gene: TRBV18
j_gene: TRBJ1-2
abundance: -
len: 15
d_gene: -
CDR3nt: TGTGCCAGCTCACCAGGGGGACGCAAGGACTATGGCTACACCTTC
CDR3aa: CASSPGGRKDYGYTF

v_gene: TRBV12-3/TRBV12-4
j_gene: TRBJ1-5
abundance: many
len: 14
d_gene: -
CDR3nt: TGTGCCAGCTCACGTGGTGGTGGCAATCAGCCCCAGCATTTT
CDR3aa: CASSRGGGNQPQHF

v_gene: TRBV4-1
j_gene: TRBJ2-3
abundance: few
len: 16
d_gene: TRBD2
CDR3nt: TGCGCCAGCAGCCAAGTCCCGGGACTAGCGGGAGTAGCGCAGTATTTT
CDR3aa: CASSQVPGLAGVAQYF

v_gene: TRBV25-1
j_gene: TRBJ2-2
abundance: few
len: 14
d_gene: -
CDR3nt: TGTGCCAGCAGACGGGACGGTAACACCGGGGAGCTGTTTTTT
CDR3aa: CASRRDGNTGELFF

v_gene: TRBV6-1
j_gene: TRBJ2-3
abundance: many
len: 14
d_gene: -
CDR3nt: TGTGCCAGCAGTGAAGGACGGGACACAGATACGCAGTATTTT
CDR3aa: CASSEGRDTDTQYF

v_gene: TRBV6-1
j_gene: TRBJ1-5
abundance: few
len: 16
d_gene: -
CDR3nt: TGTGCCAGCAGGACCCAACCAGACAGTCCTAATCAGCCCCAGCATTTT
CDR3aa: CASRTQPDSPNQPQHF

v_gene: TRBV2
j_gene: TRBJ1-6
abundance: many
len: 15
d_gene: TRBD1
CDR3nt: TGTGCCAGCACTAACCGGGACAGGGGAAATTCACCCCTCCACTTT
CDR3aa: CASTNRDRGNSPLHF

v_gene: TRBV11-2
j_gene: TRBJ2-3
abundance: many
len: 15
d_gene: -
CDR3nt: TGTGCCAGCAGCTTAGATTGGATTAGCGCAGATACGCAGTATTTT
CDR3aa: CASSLDWISADTQYF

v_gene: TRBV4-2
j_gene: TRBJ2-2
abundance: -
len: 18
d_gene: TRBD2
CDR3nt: TGTGCCAGCAGCCAAAGGGGGCTAGCGGGAGGGTGGATGGGGGAGCTGTTTTTT
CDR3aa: CASSQRGLAGGWMGELFF

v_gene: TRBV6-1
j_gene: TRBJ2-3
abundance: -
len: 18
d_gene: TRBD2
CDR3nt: TGTGCCAGCAGCCTCCCCCGAAGGCGGGAGGCTCAGGGAGATACGCAGTATTTT
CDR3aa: CASSLPRRREAQGDTQYF

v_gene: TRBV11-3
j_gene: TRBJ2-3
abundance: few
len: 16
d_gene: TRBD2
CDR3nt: TGTGCCAGCAGCATACTAGCGGGAGTTGTCACAGATACGCAGTATTTT
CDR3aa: CASSILAGVVTDTQYF

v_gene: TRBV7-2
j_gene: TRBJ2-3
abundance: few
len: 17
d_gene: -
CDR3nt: TGTGCCAGCAGCCGCACTTCTAGCACCGGGGGAACAGATACGCAGTATTTT
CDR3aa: CASSRTSSTGGTDTQYF

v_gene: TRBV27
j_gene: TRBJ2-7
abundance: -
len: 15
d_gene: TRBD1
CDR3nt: TGTGCCAGCAGTTTGGGGACAGCCCTGGGTTGTGAGCAGTACTTC
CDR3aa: CASSLGTALGCEQYF

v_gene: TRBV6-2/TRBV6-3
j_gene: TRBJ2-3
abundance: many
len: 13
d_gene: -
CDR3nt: TGTGCCAGCAGTGAACGGGCCGGAGATACGCAGTATTTT
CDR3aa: CASSERAGDTQYF

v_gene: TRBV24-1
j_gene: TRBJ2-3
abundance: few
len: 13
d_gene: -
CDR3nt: TGCGCCACCAGTGTGAGCCCCACAGATACGCAGTATTTT
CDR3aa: CATSVSPTDTQYF

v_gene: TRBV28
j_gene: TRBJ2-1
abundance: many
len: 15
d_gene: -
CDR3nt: TGTGCCAGCAGGCTCCGAACAGGCCCGGGCAATGAGCAGTTCTTC
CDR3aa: CASRLRTGPGNEQFF

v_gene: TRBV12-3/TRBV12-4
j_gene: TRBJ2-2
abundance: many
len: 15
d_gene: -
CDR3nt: TGTGCCAGCACCCCAGGGCCGGGCCTCACCGGGGAGCTGTTTTTT
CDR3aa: CASTPGPGLTGELFF

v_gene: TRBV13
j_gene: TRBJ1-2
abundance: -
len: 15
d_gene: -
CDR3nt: TGTGCCAGCAGCCTAAGACTAACAGCGACCTATGGCTACACCTTC
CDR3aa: CASSLRLTATYGYTF

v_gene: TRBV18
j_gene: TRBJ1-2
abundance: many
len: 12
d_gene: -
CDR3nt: TGTGCCAGCTCAGAGGGGCGCAGTGGCTACACCTTC
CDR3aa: CASSEGRSGYTF

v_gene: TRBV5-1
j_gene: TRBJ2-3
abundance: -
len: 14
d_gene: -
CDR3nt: TGCGCCAGCACCCGGGCAGGGGCTACAGATACGCAGTATTTT
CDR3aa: CASTRAGATDTQYF

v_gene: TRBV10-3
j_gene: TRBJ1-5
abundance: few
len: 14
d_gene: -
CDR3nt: TGTGCCGTCAGTGAGTCCTATAGCAATCAGCCCCAGCATTTT
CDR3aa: CAVSESYSNQPQHF

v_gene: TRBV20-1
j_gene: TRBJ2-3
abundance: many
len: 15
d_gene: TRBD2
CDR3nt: TGCAGTGCTAGACCCTATCTAGCGGGAGTAGATACGCAGTATTTT
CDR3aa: CSARPYLAGVDTQYF

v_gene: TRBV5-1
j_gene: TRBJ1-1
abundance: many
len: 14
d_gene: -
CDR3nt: TGCGCCAGCAGCCGAAGGACGGAGAACACTGAAGCTTTCTTT
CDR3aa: CASSRRTENTEAFF

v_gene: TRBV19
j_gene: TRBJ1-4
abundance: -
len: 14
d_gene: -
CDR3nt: TGTGCCAGTAGTATGGACACGGAGGTGGAAAAACTGTTTTTT
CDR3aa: CASSMDTEVEKLFF